Listed below are T cell receptor beta chains from one sample, sequenced in a study of cytomegalovirus exposure and HLA in healthy donors. TCRdb's table, derived via immunoSEQ multiplex PCR, lists solely in-frame clones and lacks some. In the table there are 90,000 to 130,000 clones, almost 70% of which are singletons. The sample consisted of PBMCs. The receptor set was obtained from a young man in good health and CMV-seropositive. CDR3s include the opening cysteine and the closing phenylalanine or tryptophan. The order of the fields is V gene, D gene, CDR3 length, clone size, J gene, CDR3 protein, CDR3 DNA. D genes are given only for firm matches. Some rows have no size entry. The others give once, few or many, or a class for an expanded clone.

TRBV28	TRBD1	14	once	TRBJ1-1	CASRTLQGDTEAFF	TGTGCCAGTAGAACCTTACAGGGGGACACTGAAGCTTTCTTT
TRBV9	TRBD1	17	-	TRBJ2-7	CASSPGGTGPPWDEQYF	TGTGCCAGCAGCCCAGGGGGGACAGGGCCCCCCTGGGACGAGCAGTACTTC
TRBV4-1	-	17	-	TRBJ2-1	CASSQDPPVRDYNEQFF	TGCGCCAGCAGCCAAGATCCCCCCGTCAGGGACTACAATGAGCAGTTCTTC
TRBV27	TRBD2	15	-	TRBJ2-1	CASSFSAGELNEQFF	TGTGCCAGCAGTTTCTCAGCGGGAGAATTGAATGAGCAGTTCTTC
TRBV6-1	-	13	-	TRBJ1-2	CASSITSVNGYTF	TGTGCCAGCAGCATAACCTCGGTGAATGGCTACACCTTC
TRBV5-4	-	16	-	TRBJ1-3	CASSPVPGVGGNTIYF	TGTGCCAGCAGCCCCGTACCAGGGGTAGGTGGAAACACCATATATTTT
TRBV7-2	-	14	-	TRBJ2-2	CASEWTDISEGLFF	TGTGCCAGCGAATGGACAGACATCTCCGAGGGGCTGTTTTTT
TRBV19	TRBD1	16	-	TRBJ1-4	CASSKGPGQGDEKLFF	TGTGCCAGTAGTAAGGGCCCCGGGCAGGGGGACGAAAAACTGTTTTTT
TRBV7-9	TRBD1	14	-	TRBJ2-3	CASSLVQGADTQYF	TGTGCCAGCAGCTTAGTTCAGGGGGCAGATACGCAGTATTTT
TRBV19	-	14	-	TRBJ1-5	CASSDIRSNQPQHF	TGTGCCAGTAGTGATATCAGAAGCAATCAGCCCCAGCATTTT
TRBV28	TRBD1	15	-	TRBJ1-2	CASRPSGGSNYGYTF	TGTGCCAGCAGGCCCTCAGGGGGGTCTAACTATGGCTACACCTTC
TRBV7-2	TRBD1	13	-	TRBJ2-1	CASTQRRTGEQFF	TGTGCCAGCACCCAAAGGCGGACAGGTGAGCAGTTCTTC
TRBV6-1	TRBD1	15	-	TRBJ1-5	CASTETGGTNQPQHF	TGTGCCAGCACTGAGACAGGGGGAACAAATCAGCCCCAGCATTTT
TRBV7-9	TRBD1	15	-	TRBJ1-3	CSSSFEGASGNTIYF	TGTTCCAGCAGTTTCGAGGGGGCCTCTGGAAACACCATATATTTT
TRBV7-8	-	12	-	TRBJ2-1	CASSLARYEQFF	TGTGCCAGCAGCTTAGCGCGCTATGAGCAGTTCTTC
TRBV7-6	-	13	-	TRBJ2-7	CASSYGINYEQYF	TGTGCCAGCAGCTACGGGATCAACTACGAGCAGTACTTC
TRBV4-3	-	15	-	TRBJ2-3	CASSQEGTNTDTQYF	TGCGCCAGCAGCCAAGAAGGAACTAACACAGATACGCAGTATTTT
TRBV27	TRBD2	17	few	TRBJ2-7	CASSLPSPGGGAYEQYF	TGTGCCAGCAGTTTACCCTCCCCAGGCGGGGGGGCCTACGAGCAGTACTTC
TRBV30	-	13	-	TRBJ1-1	CAWRKRGGTEAFF	TGTGCCTGGAGGAAAAGGGGTGGGACTGAAGCTTTCTTT
TRBV5-4	TRBD1	13	-	TRBJ1-2	CASSSGTDYGYTF	TGTGCCAGCAGCTCTGGGACAGACTATGGCTACACCTTC
TRBV27	-	14	-	TRBJ1-5	CASSLPGSNQPQHF	TGTGCCAGCAGTTTACCCGGGAGCAATCAGCCCCAGCATTTT
TRBV7-9	-	16	-	TRBJ2-4	CASSLGQGLAKNIQYF	TGTGCCAGCAGCTTAGGGCAGGGGCTAGCCAAAAACATTCAGTACTTC
TRBV19	-	14	few	TRBJ1-2	CASSMGRPKGSYTF	TGTGCCAGTAGTATGGGAAGACCAAAGGGGAGCTACACCTTC
TRBV30	-	15	-	TRBJ1-5	CAWSVGRPLNQPQHF	TGTGCCTGGAGTGTAGGGAGACCCCTAAATCAGCCCCAGCATTTT
TRBV6-5	-	12	-	TRBJ1-1	CASGQPNTEAFF	TGTGCCAGCGGACAGCCGAACACTGAAGCTTTCTTT
TRBV29-1	-	14	-	TRBJ2-5	CSVEIVSEGETQYF	TGCAGCGTTGAAATCGTCTCGGAGGGGGAGACCCAGTACTTC
TRBV30	TRBD2	16	-	TRBJ2-7	CAWSTQRGGAVREQYF	TGTGCCTGGAGTACCCAACGCGGGGGGGCGGTCCGCGAGCAGTACTTC
TRBV4-2	TRBD2	17	-	TRBJ2-1	CASSQERKRGGLDEQFF	TGTGCCAGCAGCCAAGAAAGAAAGCGGGGGGGCCTGGATGAGCAGTTCTTC
TRBV30	TRBD2	18	few	TRBJ2-3	CAWSVFGALAGITDTQYF	TGTGCCTGGAGTGTATTCGGCGCGTTAGCGGGAATCACAGATACGCAGTATTTT
TRBV19	TRBD2	13	-	TRBJ2-5	CASSGGLVETQYF	TGTGCCAGTAGCGGGGGACTAGTTGAGACCCAGTACTTC
TRBV7-9	TRBD1	15	-	TRBJ2-6	CASSPGTAGANVLTF	TGTGCCAGCAGCCCAGGGACAGCTGGGGCCAACGTCCTGACTTTC
TRBV9	TRBD1	16	-	TRBJ1-3	CASSVEGQFSGNTIYF	TGTGCCAGCAGCGTCGAGGGACAGTTCTCTGGAAACACCATATATTTT
TRBV27	-	13	-	TRBJ1-5	CASSEGGNQPQHF	TGTGCCAGCAGCGAGGGTGGCAATCAGCCCCAGCATTTT
TRBV5-1	TRBD2	15	-	TRBJ2-3	CASFLAGGPPDTQYF	TGCGCCAGCTTCCTGGCGGGAGGGCCCCCAGATACGCAGTATTTT
TRBV19	TRBD1	14	once	TRBJ2-2	CASFGTAVTGELFF	TGTGCCAGTTTCGGGACAGCCGTCACCGGGGAGCTGTTTTTT
TRBV6-5	-	15	-	TRBJ2-1	CASSYSPSRRNEQFF	TGTGCCAGCAGTTACTCTCCTAGCAGGAGGAATGAGCAGTTCTTC
TRBV7-9	TRBD1	17	-	TRBJ1-1	CASIRTGAIKVNTEAFF	TGTGCCAGCATCAGGACAGGGGCCATAAAGGTGAACACTGAAGCTTTCTTT
TRBV30	TRBD1	14	-	TRBJ2-7	CAWRGGQAYYEQYF	TGTGCCTGGAGGGGGGGACAGGCCTACTACGAGCAGTACTTC
TRBV1	-	16	-	TRBJ1-1	CTSSQDGPGQNTEAFF	TGCACCAGCAGCCAAGATGGGCCGGGACAGAACACTGAAGCTTTCTTT
TRBV5-1	TRBD2	16	-	TRBJ2-1	CASSLTSGRGYNEQFF	TGCGCCAGCAGCCTGACTAGCGGGAGAGGCTACAATGAGCAGTTCTTC
TRBV10-3	TRBD2	15	-	TRBJ2-3	CAISAGLAETDTQYF	TGTGCCATCAGTGCGGGACTAGCGGAAACAGATACGCAGTATTTT
TRBV7-9	-	14	-	TRBJ1-1	CASSLGQANTEAFF	TGTGCCAGCAGCTTAGGACAGGCGAACACTGAAGCTTTCTTT
TRBV9	-	16	-	TRBJ2-1	CASSVRLESSYNEQFF	TGTGCCAGCAGCGTCCGACTTGAAAGCTCCTACAATGAGCAGTTCTTC